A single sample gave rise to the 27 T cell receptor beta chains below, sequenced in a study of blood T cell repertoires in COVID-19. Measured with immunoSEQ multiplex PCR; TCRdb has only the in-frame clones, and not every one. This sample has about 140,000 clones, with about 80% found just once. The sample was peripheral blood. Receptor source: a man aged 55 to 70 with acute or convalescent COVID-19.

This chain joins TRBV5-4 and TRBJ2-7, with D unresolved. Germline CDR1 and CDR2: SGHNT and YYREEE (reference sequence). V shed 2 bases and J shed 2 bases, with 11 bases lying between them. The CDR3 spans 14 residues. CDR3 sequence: CASSLSYSTYEQYF. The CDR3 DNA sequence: TGTGCCAGCAGCTTATCTTACAGTACCTACGAGCAGTACTTC.

DNA for the CDR3: TGTGCCAGCAGGCCGACAGGGAGGAATGGCTACACCTTC. This gives the protein CASRPTGRNGYTF. This chain uses TRBV28 with TRBJ1-2; 7 positions agree with TRBD1. The CDR3 is made up of 13 amino acids. J was trimmed by 6 bases and V by 6 bases; bases with no gene match: 7. CDR1 MDHEN and CDR2 SYDVKM come from the germline V gene.

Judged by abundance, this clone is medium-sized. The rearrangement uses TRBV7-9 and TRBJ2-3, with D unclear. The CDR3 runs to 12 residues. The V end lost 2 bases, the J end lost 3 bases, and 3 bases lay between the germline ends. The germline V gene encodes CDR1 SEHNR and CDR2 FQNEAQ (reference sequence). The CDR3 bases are TGTGCCAGCAGCTTACAAACAGATACGCAGTATTTT. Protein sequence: CASSLQTDTQYF.

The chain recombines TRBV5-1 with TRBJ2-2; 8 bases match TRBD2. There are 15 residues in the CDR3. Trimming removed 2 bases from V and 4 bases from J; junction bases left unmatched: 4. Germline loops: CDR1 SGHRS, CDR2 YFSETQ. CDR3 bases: TGCGCCAGCAGCTTAGCGGGAGCTGGCACCGGGGAGCTGTTTTTT. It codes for CASSLAGAGTGELFF.

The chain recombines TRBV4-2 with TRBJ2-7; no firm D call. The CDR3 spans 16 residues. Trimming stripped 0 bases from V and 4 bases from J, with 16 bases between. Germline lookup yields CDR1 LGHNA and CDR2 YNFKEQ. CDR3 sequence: CASSQEYWASAYEQYF. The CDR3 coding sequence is TGTGCCAGCAGCCAAGAGTACTGGGCCTCGGCATACGAGCAGTACTTC.

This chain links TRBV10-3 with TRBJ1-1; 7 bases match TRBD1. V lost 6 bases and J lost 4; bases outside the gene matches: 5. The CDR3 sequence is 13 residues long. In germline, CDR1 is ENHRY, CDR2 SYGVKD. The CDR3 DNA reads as TGTGCCATCAGCCAGGGGGGTGGCACTGAAGCTTTCTTT. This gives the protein CAISQGGGTEAFF.

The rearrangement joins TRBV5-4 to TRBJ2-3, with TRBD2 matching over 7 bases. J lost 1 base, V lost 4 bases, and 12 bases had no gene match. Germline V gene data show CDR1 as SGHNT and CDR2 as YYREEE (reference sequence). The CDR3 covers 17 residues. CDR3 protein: CASSQLQIAGGTDTQYF. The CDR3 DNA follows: TGTGCCAGCAGCCAGCTCCAAATAGCGGGCGGCACAGATACGCAGTATTTT.

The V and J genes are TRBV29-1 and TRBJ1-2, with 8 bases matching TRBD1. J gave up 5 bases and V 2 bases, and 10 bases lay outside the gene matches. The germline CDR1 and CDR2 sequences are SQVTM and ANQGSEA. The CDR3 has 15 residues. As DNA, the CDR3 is TGCAGCGTTGAAAAATTTGGACAGGGCCCTTATGGCTACACCTTC. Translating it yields CSVEKFGQGPYGYTF.

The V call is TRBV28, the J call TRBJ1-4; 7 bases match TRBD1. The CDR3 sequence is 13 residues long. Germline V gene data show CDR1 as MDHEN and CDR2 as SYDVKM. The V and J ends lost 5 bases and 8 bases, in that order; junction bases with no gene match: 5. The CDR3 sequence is CASSGTAREKLFF. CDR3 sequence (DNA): TGTGCCAGCAGTGGGACAGCGAGGGAAAAACTGTTTTTT.

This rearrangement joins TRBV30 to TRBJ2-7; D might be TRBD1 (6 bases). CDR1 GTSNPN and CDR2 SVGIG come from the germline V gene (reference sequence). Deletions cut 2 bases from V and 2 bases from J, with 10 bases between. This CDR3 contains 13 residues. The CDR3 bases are TGTGCCTGGAGTCGAGACAGGCCCTACGAGCAGTACTTC. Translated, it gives CAWSRDRPYEQYF.

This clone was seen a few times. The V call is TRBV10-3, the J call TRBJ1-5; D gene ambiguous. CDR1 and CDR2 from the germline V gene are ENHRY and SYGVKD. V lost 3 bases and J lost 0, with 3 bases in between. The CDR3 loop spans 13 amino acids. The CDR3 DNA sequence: TGTGCCATCAGTGAATATAGCAATCAGCCCCAGCATTTT. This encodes CAISEYSNQPQHF.

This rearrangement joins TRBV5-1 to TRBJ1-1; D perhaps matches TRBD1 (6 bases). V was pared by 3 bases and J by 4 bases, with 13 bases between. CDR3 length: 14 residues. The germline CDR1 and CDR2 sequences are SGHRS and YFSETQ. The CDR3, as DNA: TGCGCCAGCAGCTCGCAGGGAGGGGGCACTGAAGCTTTCTTT. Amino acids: CASSSQGGGTEAFF.

CDR3 protein: CASRRLAGKHSEQFF. The CDR3 bases are TGTGCCAGCAGGAGACTAGCGGGTAAGCACTCGGAGCAGTTCTTC. The V gene is TRBV7-9, the J gene TRBJ2-1; 10 bases agree with TRBD2. The J segment lost 10 bases and the V segment lost 6 bases, leaving 12 bases of the junction unmatched. Germline V gene lookup returns CDR1 SEHNR and CDR2 FQNEAQ (reference sequence). The CDR3 runs to 15 residues.

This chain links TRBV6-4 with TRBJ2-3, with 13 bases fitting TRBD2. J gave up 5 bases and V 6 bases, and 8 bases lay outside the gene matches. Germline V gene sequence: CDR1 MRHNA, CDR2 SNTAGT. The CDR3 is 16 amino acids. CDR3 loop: CASSLGTSGIGDTQYF. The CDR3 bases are TGTGCCAGCAGCTTAGGGACTAGCGGGATCGGAGATACGCAGTATTTT.

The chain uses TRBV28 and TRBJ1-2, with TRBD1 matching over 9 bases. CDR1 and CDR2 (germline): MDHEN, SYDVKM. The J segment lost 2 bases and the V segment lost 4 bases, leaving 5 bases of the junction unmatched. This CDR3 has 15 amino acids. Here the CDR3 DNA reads TGTGCCAGCAGTTATGTACAGGGGGCGAACTATGGCTACACCTTC. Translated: CASSYVQGANYGYTF.

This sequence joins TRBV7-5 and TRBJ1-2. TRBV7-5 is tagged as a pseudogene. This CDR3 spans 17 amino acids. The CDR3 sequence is CVRSLAYRGGGQYGYTF. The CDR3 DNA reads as TGTGTCAGAAGCTTAGCGTATCGGGGTGGTGGGCAATATGGCTACACCTTC.

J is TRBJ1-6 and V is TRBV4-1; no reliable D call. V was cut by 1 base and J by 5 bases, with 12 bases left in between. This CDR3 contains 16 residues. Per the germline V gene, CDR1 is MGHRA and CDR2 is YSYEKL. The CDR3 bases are TGCGCCAGCAGCCAAGTTCTAGGTGTCAATAATTCACCCCTCCACTTT. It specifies CASSQVLGVNNSPLHF.

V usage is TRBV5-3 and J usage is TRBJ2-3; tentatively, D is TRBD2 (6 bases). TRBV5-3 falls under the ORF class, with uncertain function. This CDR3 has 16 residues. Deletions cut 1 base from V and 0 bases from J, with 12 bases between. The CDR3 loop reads CARSLWSSGSTDTQYF. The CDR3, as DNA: TGTGCCAGAAGCTTGTGGTCCAGCGGGAGCACAGATACGCAGTATTTT.

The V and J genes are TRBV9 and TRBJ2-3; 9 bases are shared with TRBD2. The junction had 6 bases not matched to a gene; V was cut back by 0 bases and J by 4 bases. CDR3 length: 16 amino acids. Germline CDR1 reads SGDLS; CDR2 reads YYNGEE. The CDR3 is CASSVGASGNADTQYF. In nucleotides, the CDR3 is TGTGCCAGCAGCGTAGGGGCTAGCGGGAATGCAGATACGCAGTATTTT.

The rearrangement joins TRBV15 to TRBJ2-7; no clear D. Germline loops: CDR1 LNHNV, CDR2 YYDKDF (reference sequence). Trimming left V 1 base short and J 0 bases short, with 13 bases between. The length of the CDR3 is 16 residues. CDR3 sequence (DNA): TGTGCCACCAGCAGAGGGATCGGAAGCGACTCCTACGAGCAGTACTTC. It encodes CATSRGIGSDSYEQYF. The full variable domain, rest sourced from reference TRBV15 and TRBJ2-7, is DAMVIQNPRYQVTQFGKPVTLSCSQTLNHNVMYWYQQKSSQAPKLLFHYYDKDFNNEADTPDNFQSRRPNTSFCFLDIRSPGLGDTAMYLCATSRGIGSDSYEQYFGPGTRLTVT.

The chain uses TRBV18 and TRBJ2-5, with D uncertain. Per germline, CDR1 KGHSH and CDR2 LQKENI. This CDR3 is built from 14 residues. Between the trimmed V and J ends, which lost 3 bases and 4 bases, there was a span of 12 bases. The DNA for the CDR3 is TGTGCCAGCTCACCTAGCCAGTCAGTAGAGACCCAGTACTTC. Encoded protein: CASSPSQSVETQYF.

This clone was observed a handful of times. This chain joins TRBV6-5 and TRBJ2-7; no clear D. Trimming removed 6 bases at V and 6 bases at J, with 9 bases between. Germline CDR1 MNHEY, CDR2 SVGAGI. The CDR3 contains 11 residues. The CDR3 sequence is CASRLRSEQYF. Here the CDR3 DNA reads TGTGCCAGCAGACTACGATCCGAGCAGTACTTC.

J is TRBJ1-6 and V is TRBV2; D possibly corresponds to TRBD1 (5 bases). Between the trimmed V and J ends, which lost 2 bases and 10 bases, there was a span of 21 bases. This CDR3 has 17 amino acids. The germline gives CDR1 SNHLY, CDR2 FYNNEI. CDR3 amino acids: CASSESAGIRIGSPLHF. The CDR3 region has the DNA TGTGCCAGCAGTGAATCGGCAGGGATACGGATAGGATCACCCCTCCACTTT.

CDR3 in DNA: TGTGCCAGCAGCCAATCAGGGGGGTACGAGCAGTACTTC. Translation: CASSQSGGYEQYF. The V gene is TRBV14, the J gene TRBJ2-7; possibly TRBD1 for D (7 bases). The V end was cut by 2 bases, the J end by 4 bases, with 9 bases between. The CDR3 runs 13 residues. The germline V gene has CDR1 SGHDN and CDR2 FVKESK.

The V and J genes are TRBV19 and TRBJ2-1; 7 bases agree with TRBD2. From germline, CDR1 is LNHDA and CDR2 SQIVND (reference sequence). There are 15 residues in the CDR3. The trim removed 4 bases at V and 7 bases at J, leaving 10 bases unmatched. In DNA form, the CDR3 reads TGTGCCAGTAGTAGGACTAGAGGGGAAATTAATGAGCAGTTCTTC. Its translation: CASSRTRGEINEQFF.

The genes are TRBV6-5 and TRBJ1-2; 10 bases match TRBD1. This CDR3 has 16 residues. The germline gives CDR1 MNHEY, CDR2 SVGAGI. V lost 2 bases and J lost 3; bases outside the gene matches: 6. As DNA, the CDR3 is TGTGCCAGCAGTTACCTGACAGGGGGCTTGGACTATGGCTACACCTTC. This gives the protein CASSYLTGGLDYGYTF.

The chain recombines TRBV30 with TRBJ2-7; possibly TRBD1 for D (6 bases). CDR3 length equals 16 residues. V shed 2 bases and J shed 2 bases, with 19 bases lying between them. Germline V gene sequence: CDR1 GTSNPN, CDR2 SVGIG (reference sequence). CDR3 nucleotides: TGTGCCTGGAGTTACGTCGTAGGGGGAAGGCCCTACGAGCAGTACTTC. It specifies CAWSYVVGGRPYEQYF.